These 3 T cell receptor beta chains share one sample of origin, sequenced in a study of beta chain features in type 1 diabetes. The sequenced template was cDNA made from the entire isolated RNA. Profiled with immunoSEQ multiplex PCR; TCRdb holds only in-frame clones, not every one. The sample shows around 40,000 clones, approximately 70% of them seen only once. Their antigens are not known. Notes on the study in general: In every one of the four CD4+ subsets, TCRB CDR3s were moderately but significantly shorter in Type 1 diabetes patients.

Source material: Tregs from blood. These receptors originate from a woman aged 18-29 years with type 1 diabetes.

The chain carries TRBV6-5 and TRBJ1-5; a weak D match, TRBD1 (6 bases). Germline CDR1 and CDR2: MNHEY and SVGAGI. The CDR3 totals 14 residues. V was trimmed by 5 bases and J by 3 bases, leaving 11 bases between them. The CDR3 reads CASSPRQDNQPQHF. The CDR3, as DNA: TGTGCCAGCAGTCCCCGACAGGACAATCAGCCCCAGCATTTT.

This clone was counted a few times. CDR3 in DNA: TGCGCCAGCAGCCCCCGTCGGACAGGGAGGTACGGGCAGTTCTTC. Its protein is CASSPRRTGRYGQFF. The chain carries TRBV4-1 and TRBJ2-1; 8 positions match TRBD1. After removal of 4 bases from V and 12 bases from J, the junction contained 14 bases not matched to a gene. The CDR3 contains 15 residues. In germline, CDR1 is MGHRA, CDR2 YSYEKL.

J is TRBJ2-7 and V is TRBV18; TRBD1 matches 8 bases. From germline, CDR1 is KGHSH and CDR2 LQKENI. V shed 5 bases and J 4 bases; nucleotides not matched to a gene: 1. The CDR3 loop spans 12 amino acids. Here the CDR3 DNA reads TGTGCCAGCTCAACAGGGGGATACGAGCAGTACTTC. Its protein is CASSTGGYEQYF.